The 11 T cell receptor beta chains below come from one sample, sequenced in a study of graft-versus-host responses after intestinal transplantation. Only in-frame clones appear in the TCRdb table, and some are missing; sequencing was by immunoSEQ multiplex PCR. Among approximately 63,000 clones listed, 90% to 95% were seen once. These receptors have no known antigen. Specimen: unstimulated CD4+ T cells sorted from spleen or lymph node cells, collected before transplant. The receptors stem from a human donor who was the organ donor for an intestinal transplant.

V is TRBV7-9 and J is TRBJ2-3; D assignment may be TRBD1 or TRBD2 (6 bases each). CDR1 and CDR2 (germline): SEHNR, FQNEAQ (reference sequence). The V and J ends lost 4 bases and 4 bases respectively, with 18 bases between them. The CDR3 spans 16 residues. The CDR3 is CASSSPGGGSADTQYF. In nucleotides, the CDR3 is TGTGCCAGCAGCTCCCCAGGAGGGGGGAGCGCAGATACGCAGTATTTT.

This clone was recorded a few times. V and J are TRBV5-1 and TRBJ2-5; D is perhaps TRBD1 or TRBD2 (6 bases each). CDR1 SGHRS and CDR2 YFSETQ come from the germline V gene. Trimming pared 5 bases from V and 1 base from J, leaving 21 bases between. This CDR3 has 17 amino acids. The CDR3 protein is CASRGKGGGPPQETQYF. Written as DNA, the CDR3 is TGCGCCAGCAGGGGTAAAGGTGGGGGGCCCCCCCAAGAGACCCAGTACTTC.

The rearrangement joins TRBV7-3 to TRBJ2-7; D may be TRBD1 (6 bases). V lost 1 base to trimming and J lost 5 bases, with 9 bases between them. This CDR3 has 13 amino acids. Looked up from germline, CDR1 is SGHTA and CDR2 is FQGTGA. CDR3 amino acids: CASSLRQEDEQYF. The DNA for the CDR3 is TGTGCCAGCAGCTTAAGACAGGAGGACGAGCAGTACTTC.

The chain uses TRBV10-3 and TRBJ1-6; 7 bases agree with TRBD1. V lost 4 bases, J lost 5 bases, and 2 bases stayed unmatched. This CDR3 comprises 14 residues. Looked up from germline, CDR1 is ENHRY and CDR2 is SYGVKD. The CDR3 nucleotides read TGTGCCATCAGTGGGACAGGAGATAATTCACCCCTCCACTTT. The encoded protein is CAISGTGDNSPLHF.

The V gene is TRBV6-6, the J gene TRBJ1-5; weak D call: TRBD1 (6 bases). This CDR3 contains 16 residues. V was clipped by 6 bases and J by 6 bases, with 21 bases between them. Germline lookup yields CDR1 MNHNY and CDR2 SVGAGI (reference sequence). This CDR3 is CASSLPTGILPQPQHF. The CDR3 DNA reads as TGTGCCAGCAGCCTTCCGACAGGAATTCTCCCTCAGCCCCAGCATTTT.

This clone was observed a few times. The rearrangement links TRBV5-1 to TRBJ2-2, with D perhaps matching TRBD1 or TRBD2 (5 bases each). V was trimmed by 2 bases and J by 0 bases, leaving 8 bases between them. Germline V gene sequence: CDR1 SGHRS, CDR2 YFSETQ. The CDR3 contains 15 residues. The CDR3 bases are TGCGCCAGCAGCTTTGGGGACGCGAACACCGGGGAGCTGTTTTTT. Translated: CASSFGDANTGELFF.

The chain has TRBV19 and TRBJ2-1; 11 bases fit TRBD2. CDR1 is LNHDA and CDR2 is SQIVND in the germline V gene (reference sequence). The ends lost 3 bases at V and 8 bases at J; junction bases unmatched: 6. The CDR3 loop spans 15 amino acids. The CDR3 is CASSIASGGQYEQFF. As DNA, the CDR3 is TGTGCCAGTAGTATTGCTAGCGGGGGGCAGTATGAGCAGTTCTTC.

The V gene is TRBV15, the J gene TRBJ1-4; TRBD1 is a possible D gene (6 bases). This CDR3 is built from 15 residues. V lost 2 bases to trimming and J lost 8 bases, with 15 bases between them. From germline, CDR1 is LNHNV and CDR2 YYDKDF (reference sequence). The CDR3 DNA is TGTGCCACCAGCAGACAGGGGACGGGGGAAGAAAAACTGTTTTTT. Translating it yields CATSRQGTGEEKLFF.

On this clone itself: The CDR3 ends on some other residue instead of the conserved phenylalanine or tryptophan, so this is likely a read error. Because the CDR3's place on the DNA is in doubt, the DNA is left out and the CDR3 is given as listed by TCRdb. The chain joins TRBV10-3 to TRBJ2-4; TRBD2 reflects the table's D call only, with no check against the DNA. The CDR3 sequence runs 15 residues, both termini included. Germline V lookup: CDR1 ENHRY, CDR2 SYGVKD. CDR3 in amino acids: CAISPTRPTRGTVYP.

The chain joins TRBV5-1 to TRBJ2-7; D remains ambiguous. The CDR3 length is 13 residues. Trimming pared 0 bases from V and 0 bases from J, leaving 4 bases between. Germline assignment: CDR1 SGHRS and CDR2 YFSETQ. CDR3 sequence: CASSLGSSYEQYF. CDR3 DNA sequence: TGCGCCAGCAGCTTGGGGAGCTCCTACGAGCAGTACTTC.

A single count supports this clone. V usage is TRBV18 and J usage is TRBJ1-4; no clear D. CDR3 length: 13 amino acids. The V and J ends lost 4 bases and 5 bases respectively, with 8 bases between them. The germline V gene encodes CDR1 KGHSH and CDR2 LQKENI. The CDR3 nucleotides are TGTGCCAGCTCACAGCAACCAAATGAAAAACTGTTTTTT. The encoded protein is CASSQQPNEKLFF.